This T cell receptor (beta chain) was observed in a study of blood T cell repertoires in COVID-19. All enrollees were roughly 18 to 89 years old and from roughly 22 US areas. Under the authors' procedure: Nucleated cell counts were estimated from reference gene primer amplification. Profiled with immunoSEQ multiplex PCR; TCRdb holds only in-frame clones, not every one. That table supplies the V and J calls and clone size; D and trimming were determined from the DNA. The sample has roughly 260,000 clones; about 90% are singletons. The V end was cut by 4 bases, the J end by 6 bases, with 15 bases between. The length of the CDR3 is 15 residues. CDR1 is LGHNA, CDR2 YSLEER, per germline.

The sequence was obtained from a human donor in a cohort exposed to, infected with or recovered from COVID-19 (not recorded which). The donor label of this sample is uncertain. The gene calls are TRBV4-3 and TRBJ2-2; tentatively, D is TRBD2 (5 bases). Source material: PBMCs or T cells enriched from blood (not recorded which). DNA for the CDR3: TGCGCCAGCAGCCGCACAACCGGGGTGCCCGGGGAGCTGTTTTTT. Its protein product is CASSRTTGVPGELFF.